This T cell receptor beta chain was documented in a study of cytomegalovirus exposure and HLA in healthy donors. General observations from the study: Judged likely to be a sequencing artifact was a cluster of highly shared sequence variants. Immune exposure information comprised only CMV serostatus. The study designated roughly 160 TCR beta chains cytomegalovirus-associated.

Amplification used 60 Vbeta primers and 13 Jbeta primers. TCRdb's table, derived via immunoSEQ multiplex PCR, lists solely in-frame clones and lacks some. The profile shows 220,000 or so clones, more than 60% of them singletons. This clone has a single count. What it recognizes is unknown. The CDR3 is made up of 17 amino acids. The trim removed 0 bases at V and 1 base at J, leaving 8 bases unmatched. Germline CDR1 GTSNPN, CDR2 SVGIG (reference sequence). Sequences were obtained from PBMCs. This rearrangement joins TRBV30 to TRBJ1-1; TRBD1 aligns across 10 bases. This TCR was sampled from a man aged 50 or older in good health and CMV-seronegative. The CDR3 here is CAWSVRDRGHQNTEAFF. The CDR3 region has the DNA TGTGCCTGGAGTGTACGCGACAGGGGGCATCAGAACACTGAAGCTTTCTTT. Full variable domain (missing parts from reference TRBV30 and TRBJ1-1): SQTIHQWPATLVQPVGSPLSLECTVEGTSNPNLYWYRQAAGRGLQLLFYSVGIGQISSEVPQNLSASRPQDRQFILSSKKLLLSDSGFYLCAWSVRDRGHQNTEAFFGQGTRLTVV.